The present TCR beta chain was sequenced within a study of response to subunit inactivated influenza vaccine. Study results and limitations: Few additional T cells are recruited per seasonal influenza vaccination, authors suggested.

V was trimmed by 0 bases and J by 8 bases, leaving 11 bases between them. The CDR3 is made up of 14 amino acids. Germline CDR1 ENHRY, CDR2 SYGVKD. TCRdb re-derived calls from the RT-PCR reads in MiXCR, one entry per CDR3 protein. The repertoire holds over 800,000 distinct CDR3 sequences, less than 25% seen once, with roughly 10% in the top ten. This clonotype was detected only a few times. The antigen is unknown. The TCR sequence derives from a man between 45 and 60 years old who received an inactivated influenza vaccine. The rearrangement uses TRBV10-3 and TRBJ2-1, with D unclear. The source was PBMCs from blood, collected around 5 days after vaccination. The DNA for the CDR3 is TGTGCCATCAGTGAGTCAGATAGTGCGGATGAGCAGTTCTTC. This encodes CAISESDSADEQFF.